This TCR beta chain originates from a study of OX40 agonist ivuxolimab in advanced cancers. For context, the study as a whole: Ivuxolimab was an agonistic, fully human IgG2 monoclonal antibody directed against OX40 (CD134), a costimulatory receptor. Intravenous ivuxolimab was administered to patients every 2 weeks at six dose levels: 0.01, 0.1, 0.3, 1.5, 3 and 10 mg/kg. Of the approximately 54 dose-escalation patients, hepatocellular carcinoma was present in some 19, melanoma in roughly 15, renal cell carcinoma in 9 and head and neck cancer in 9. In the dose-escalation cohort, roughly 82% of patients were male, and the mean age was roughly 60 years with a range of roughly 20 to 85. Prior anti-PD-1, anti-PD-L1 or anti-CTLA-4 therapy was permitted, and checkpoint inhibitors had been received by about 36% of dose-escalation patients. Partial responses occurred in three dose-escalation patients, of whom one had hepatocellular carcinoma and two had cutaneous melanoma. The purpose of peripheral TCRbeta sequencing was to test whether ivuxolimab changed TCR sequence diversity and led to clonal T-cell expansion. The paper describes the monotherapy dose-escalation part (N ≈ 52 patients) of the phase I trial of ivuxolimab.

This clone is a singleton in its sample. The clone's antigen remains unknown. The sample holds no much larger clone one base away, and base qualities are not on file. What the authors observed across the whole study: After ivuxolimab, CD8+ T cells had more expanded clones than CD4+ T cells on average. At doses of 0.1 to 3.0 mg/kg, clonal expansion of both CD4+ and CD8+ T cells in blood was seen between baseline and week 6. In the 0.1-3.0 mg/kg groups, partial responders were among the patients with the lowest normalized peripheral clonal expansion, particularly in CD8+ T cells. Antigen specificity was not determined for the clonally expanded peripheral T cells. Low levels of normalized T-cell clonal expansion were also seen in some patients who did not respond.

V sheds 4 bases and J sheds 1 base, leaving 20 bases between their ends. CDR1 and CDR2, looked up from the germline V gene, are SGDLS and YYNGEE. The CDR3 runs 17 residues from the cysteine to the phenylalanine. Only CDR3 DNA is held: 51 bases, read in frame from base 1. The trial excluded patients who had a history of autoimmune disease or were on systemic immunosuppression. In every dose cohort, peripheral blood was drawn for TCR sequencing at baseline, cycle 4 day 1, and cycle 7 day 1. Samples came from an open-label, multicenter, first-in-human phase I dose-escalation trial of ivuxolimab. Adults with locally advanced or metastatic head and neck squamous cell, hepatocellular, melanoma or renal cell carcinoma were enrolled in the trial. Before TCR sequencing, CD4+ T cells and CD8+ T cells from peripheral blood were sorted into separate populations. Genomic DNA was isolated from the sorted cells so that the TCRbeta CDR3 region could be sequenced. The immunoSEQ Assay was used for sequencing of TCRbeta CDR3 regions. TCRdb obtained this table from immuneACCESS and retained in-frame rearrangements with V and J assigned. These tables miss some clones; where compared with another copy, unresolved V genes account for less than half of the shortfall, and the remainder is unexplained. The sample table records 65,000 to 100,000 clones; about 88% of these occur just once. 6% to 8.5% of the sample is taken by the ten largest.

The source is an adult with an advanced solid tumor such as melanoma, head and neck, liver or kidney cancer. The chain uses TRBV9 and TRBJ1-1; the D gene is perhaps TRBD1, from 5 matching bases. The sequences come from CD4+ or CD8+ T cells sorted from blood, collected in a trial of the OX40 agonist ivuxolimab. The sequence in DNA is TGTGCCAGCAGCCCGCACGAGGGTGGGCAGGGGAACACTGAAGCTTTCTTT. The translation is CASSPHEGGQGNTEAFF.